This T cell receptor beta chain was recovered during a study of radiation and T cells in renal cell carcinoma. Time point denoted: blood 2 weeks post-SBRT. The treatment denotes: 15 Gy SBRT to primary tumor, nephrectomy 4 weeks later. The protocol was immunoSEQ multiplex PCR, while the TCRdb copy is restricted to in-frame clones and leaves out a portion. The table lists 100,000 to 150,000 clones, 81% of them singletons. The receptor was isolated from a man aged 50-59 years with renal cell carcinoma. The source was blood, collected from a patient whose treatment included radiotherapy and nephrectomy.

CDR3 coding DNA: TGTGCCAGCAGTTTATTTGGTACGGGCGGGGAGCAGTTCTTC. Its protein is CASSLFGTGGEQFF. The chain employs TRBV27 and TRBJ2-1; the D gene is possibly TRBD2 (5 bases). V was trimmed by 1 base and J by 10 bases, leaving 14 bases between them. Germline assignment: CDR1 MNHEY and CDR2 SMNVEV (reference sequence). The CDR3 runs to 14 residues.